The T cell receptor (beta chain) under discussion was sequenced for a study of T cell responses to AZD1222 COVID-19 vaccine. Study results and limitations: Repertoires were collected only later (after the peak T cell response had occurred). Clonal diversity may have been underestimated in mostly white British donors. Among AZD1222 vaccinees, only six or seven were seropositive at baseline.

As concerns this clone: Its matching antigen is unknown.

TCRdb keeps only in-frame clones here, not all; method: immunoSEQ multiplex PCR. The sample lists more than 100,000 clones; about 91% were seen once. The sequence was obtained from an adult in good health. Sequencing was performed on peripheral blood, taken on day 0 of AZD1222 vaccination.

In DNA, the CDR3 is TGCGCCAGCAGCTTGGGGGGGCAGGGCACAGATACGCAGTATTTT. Its protein is CASSLGGQGTDTQYF. This chain uses TRBV5-1 with TRBJ2-3; D may be TRBD1 (6 bases). Germline V CDR1 and CDR2: SGHRS, YFSETQ. V was shortened by 0 bases and J by 1 base, with 9 bases between the two germline ends. The CDR3 loop spans 15 amino acids.